The next 21 T cell receptor beta chains were all read from a single sample in a study of blood T cells in healthy people across ages. A second PCR of about 6 to 12 cycles used a sample-barcoded 5' primer and a J-beta primer mix. TCRdb fed the 5' RACE reads into MiXCR, producing one record per CDR3 protein. The data hold about 780,000 distinct CDR3 sequences, with around a quarter observed a single time. This sample also appeared in a second study, on T cells of mothers and their children.

Sample: blood. Receptor source: a boy younger than 18 in good health.

This chain links TRBV7-2 with TRBJ2-1; D unresolved. The J call may not be correct, given that the DNA end is closer to TRBJ2-7. CDR1 is SGHTA and CDR2 is FQGNSA in the germline V gene. The CDR3 has 13 residues. The CDR3 nucleotides are TGTGCCAGCAGCTTAGTAGTACCCTACGAGCAGTACTTC. Residues: CASSLVVPYEQYF.

The rearrangement uses TRBV7-3 and TRBJ2-3; D is ambiguous. Deletions cut 4 bases from V and 1 base from J, with 6 bases between. Germline CDR1 and CDR2: SGHTA and FQGTGA. The CDR3 has 13 amino acids. CDR3 in amino acids: CASSSDRTDTQYF. As DNA, the CDR3 is TGTGCCAGCAGCTCCGACCGCACAGATACGCAGTATTTT.

This clonotype was seen more than once but under ten times. The chain couples TRBV9 to TRBJ2-6, with 7 bases aligning to TRBD1. CDR3 length: 17 residues. The germline V gene encodes CDR1 SGDLS and CDR2 YYNGEE. The trim removed 6 bases at V and 0 bases at J, leaving 9 bases unmatched. The CDR3 coding sequence is TGTGCCAGCACCCTGACAGGGCAAATCTCTGGGGCCAACGTCCTGACTTTC. It yields the protein CASTLTGQISGANVLTF. The full variable domain, its missing parts supplied by reference TRBV9 and TRBJ2-6, is DSGVTQTPKHLITATGQRVTLRCSPRSGDLSVYWYQQSLDQGLQFLIQYYNGEERAKGNILERFSAQQFPDLHSELNLSSLELGDSALYFCASTLTGQISGANVLTFGAGSRLTVL.

This clonotype was found many times. The CDR3 protein is CASSQGSGVGTEAFF. The CDR3 DNA reads TGTGCCAGCAGCCAAGGTTCCGGGGTTGGGACTGAAGCTTTCTTT. The chain uses TRBV3-1 and TRBJ1-1; no definite D call. The V end was cut by 1 base, the J end by 5 bases, with 14 bases between. Per germline, CDR1 LGHDT and CDR2 YNNKEL (reference sequence). This CDR3 has 15 amino acids.

This chain joins TRBV7-2 and TRBJ2-5, with 9 positions matching TRBD2. The V gene end was trimmed by 1 base and the J gene end by 1 base; junction bases not matched to a gene: 4. CDR1 SGHTA and CDR2 FQGNSA come from the germline V gene. The CDR3 is 16 residues long. CDR3 residues: CASSLVLAGFQETQYF. In DNA, the CDR3 is TGTGCCAGCAGCTTAGTGCTAGCGGGATTCCAAGAGACCCAGTACTTC.

The chain carries TRBV3-1 and TRBJ1-2; D gene ambiguous. Germline values: CDR1 LGHDT, CDR2 YNNKEL (reference sequence). The CDR3 totals 14 residues. Trimming took off 0 bases at V and 2 bases at J, with 7 bases between the two ends. The CDR3 reads CASSQDAVNYGYTF. CDR3 nucleotides: TGTGCCAGCAGCCAAGACGCAGTAAACTATGGCTACACCTTC. Together with reference TRBV3-1 and TRBJ1-2, the CDR3 gives the full variable domain: DTAVSQTPKYLVTQMGNDKSIKCEQNLGHDTMYWYKQDSKKFLKIMFSYNNKELIINETVPNRFSPKSPDKAHLNLHINSLELGDSAVYFCASSQDAVNYGYTFGSGTRLTVV.

V is TRBV20-1 and J is TRBJ1-4, with TRBD1 matching over 10 bases. The CDR3 sequence is 15 residues long. Losses at the gene ends were 6 bases for V and 8 bases for J; bases not matched to a gene: 12. From germline, CDR1 is DFQATT and CDR2 SNEGSKA (reference sequence). The CDR3 spells CSATGQGGSGEKLFF. Here the CDR3 DNA reads TGCAGTGCAACCGGACAGGGGGGGAGTGGGGAAAAACTGTTTTTT.

The chain couples TRBV7-8 to TRBJ1-1; D is perhaps TRBD1 (5 bases). Germline V CDR1 and CDR2: SGHVS, FQNEAQ. This CDR3 has 14 residues. Trimming took 4 bases from V and 1 from J, leaving 10 bases between them. The CDR3 DNA follows: TGTGCCAGCAGCTCTACCGACAGGAACACTGAAGCTTTCTTT. Its translation is CASSSTDRNTEAFF. Full variable domain (remainder filled in from reference TRBV7-8 and TRBJ1-1): GAGVSQSPRYKVAKRGQDVALRCDPISGHVSLFWYQQALGQGPEFLTYFQNEAQLDKSGLPSDRFFAERPEGSVSTLKIQRTQQEDSAVYLCASSSTDRNTEAFFGQGTRLTVV.

The J gene is TRBJ2-2, the V gene TRBV4-1; D may be TRBD1 or TRBD2 (5 bases each). Trimming removed 1 base at V and 4 bases at J, with 16 bases between. The CDR3 is 17 amino acids. The germline V gene encodes CDR1 MGHRA and CDR2 YSYEKL. The CDR3 loop is CASSQGALGDRTGELFF. CDR3 bases: TGCGCCAGCAGCCAAGGGGCCCTTGGGGACCGCACCGGGGAGCTGTTTTTT.

The chain has TRBV27 and TRBJ2-5, with a tentative D call TRBD2 (5 bases). Germline CDR1 MNHEY, CDR2 SMNVEV (reference sequence). This CDR3 spans 14 amino acids. V was pared by 6 bases and J by 5 bases, with 16 bases between. The CDR3 region has the DNA TGTGCCAGCAGCAGACTCACCACGGGGGAGACCCAGTACTTC. The encoded protein is CASSRLTTGETQYF.

This chain uses TRBV6-6 with TRBJ2-1; D is unresolved. Trimming took 2 bases from V and 4 from J, leaving 12 bases between them. Germline CDR1 reads MNHNY; CDR2 reads SVGAGI (reference sequence). There are 15 residues in the CDR3. In nucleotides, the CDR3 is TGTGCCAGCAGTTACGAAAGTGGTGGGTACAATGAGCAGTTCTTC. This translates into CASSYESGGYNEQFF.

This clonotype has just a few counts. This chain joins TRBV7-9 and TRBJ2-5, with D perhaps matching TRBD2 (7 bases). The CDR3 extends over 12 amino acids. V lost 10 bases to trimming and J lost 4 bases, with 13 bases between them. The germline gives CDR1 SEHNR, CDR2 FQNEAQ (reference sequence). The CDR3 here is CAITAGAETQYF. Here the CDR3 DNA reads TGTGCCATTACCGCGGGGGCAGAGACCCAGTACTTC.

V is TRBV5-5 and J is TRBJ1-5, with TRBD1 as a possible D gene (5 bases). Trimming removed 2 bases from V and 6 bases from J, with 15 bases in between. CDR1 and CDR2 from the germline V gene are SGHKS and YYEKEE (reference sequence). This CDR3 contains 15 residues. The CDR3 nucleotides are TGTGCCAGCAGCTTTTGGGAGGGGAAAAGTCAGCCCCAGCATTTT. Its protein is CASSFWEGKSQPQHF.

CDR3 DNA sequence: TGTGCCAGCGGGGTACTCAACACCGGGGAGCTGTTTTTT. Translated, it gives CASGVLNTGELFF. This chain joins TRBV28 and TRBJ2-2; D is ambiguous. Trimming removed 8 bases from V and 2 bases from J, with 9 bases in between. The CDR3 is 13 residues long. Germline CDR1 reads MDHEN; CDR2 reads SYDVKM.

This chain links TRBV3-1 with TRBJ1-1; a possible D gene is TRBD1 (5 bases). CDR1 and CDR2 from the germline V gene are LGHDT and YNNKEL (reference sequence). The CDR3 runs to 15 residues. The V gene lost 2 bases and the J gene lost 1 base, with 11 bases spanning the gap. The CDR3 coding sequence is TGTGCCAGCAGCCAAAGTGGGCAGGGGAACACTGAAGCTTTCTTT. Its protein is CASSQSGQGNTEAFF.

The sample holds a few counts of this clonotype. V usage is TRBV2 and J usage is TRBJ1-2; D uncertain. Germline V gives CDR1 SNHLY, CDR2 FYNNEI. The CDR3 has 14 amino acids. Trimming cost V 6 bases and J 0 bases, with 11 bases left between them. CDR3 residues: CASRTDLTNYGYTF. The CDR3 DNA is TGTGCCAGCAGGACGGACCTAACTAACTATGGCTACACCTTC.

This clonotype was picked up many times. The chain couples TRBV25-1 to TRBJ1-4; tentative D call: TRBD1 (6 bases). The V and J ends lost 6 bases and 7 bases respectively, with 15 bases between them. Per the germline V gene, CDR1 is MGHDK and CDR2 is SYGVNS. The CDR3 spans 14 residues. CDR3: CASSGTGLGEKLFF. CDR3 nucleotides: TGTGCCAGCAGCGGTACAGGGCTCGGTGAAAAACTGTTTTTT.

The CDR3 nucleotides read TGTGCCAGCAGCCACGAAGGACAGGGCTCGACCCAGTACTTC. Translating it yields CASSHEGQGSTQYF. The chain is built from TRBV3-1 and TRBJ2-5; 8 nucleotides agree with TRBD1. This CDR3 spans 14 amino acids. V lost 3 bases and J lost 7; bases outside the gene matches: 7. The germline V gene has CDR1 LGHDT and CDR2 YNNKEL (reference sequence).

This clonotype appeared a few times. The V gene is TRBV7-3, the J gene TRBJ2-2, with D uncertain. The CDR3 sequence is 14 residues long. V was cut by 5 bases and J by 3 bases, with 10 bases left in between. Germline lookup yields CDR1 SGHTA and CDR2 FQGTGA. The CDR3 sequence: CASSPTVDTGELFF. CDR3 DNA sequence: TGTGCCAGCAGCCCTACGGTTGACACCGGGGAGCTGTTTTTT.

This clonotype appeared once. V is TRBV29-1 and J is TRBJ2-7; D unclear. V dropped 4 bases and J dropped 4 bases, with 5 bases sitting between them. CDR3 length: 10 amino acids. Germline CDR1 is SQVTM and CDR2 is ANQGSEA. The CDR3 reads CSVGRYEQYF. For the CDR3, the DNA is TGCAGCGTTGGCCGATACGAGCAGTACTTC.

Of note for this clonotype: The junction differs from germline at one of its ends, possibly a read error. The gene calls are TRBV28 and TRBJ2-5; D is perhaps TRBD1 or TRBD2 (5 bases each). CDR1 is MDHEN, CDR2 SYDVKM, per germline. The CDR3 has 15 amino acids. This CDR3 is CASSSGTETRETQYF. In nucleotides, the CDR3 is TGTGCAAGCAGTTCGGGGACGGAGACCAGGGAGACCCAGTACTTC.